The entry below describes one T cell receptor beta chain. 450 to 600 ng RNA was reverse transcribed with alpha and beta constant-region primers. Each of the alpha and beta chains got its own library through chain-specific third strand synthesis with indices. MiXCR, run by TCRdb on the 5' RACE reads, gives a single entry per CDR3 protein. The repertoire has 18,000 or so distinct CDR3 sequences, 12% of them found once; the top ten carry over 8.5%. This entry comes from a study of HIV-infected patients and healthy controls. Whole blood was used without fractionation, so all unsorted peripheral T cells were included. Sequenced material: blood. This sequence originates from an adult in good health.

The chain's CDR3 is CASSLQNEQFF. CDR3 nucleotide sequence: TGTGCCAGCAGTTTACAGAATGAGCAGTTCTTC. The rearrangement uses TRBV28 and TRBJ2-1; no clear D gene. V was shortened by 2 bases and J by 7 bases, with 3 bases between the two germline ends. CDR3 length: 11 residues. Germline-derived CDR1 and CDR2 are MDHEN and SYDVKM.